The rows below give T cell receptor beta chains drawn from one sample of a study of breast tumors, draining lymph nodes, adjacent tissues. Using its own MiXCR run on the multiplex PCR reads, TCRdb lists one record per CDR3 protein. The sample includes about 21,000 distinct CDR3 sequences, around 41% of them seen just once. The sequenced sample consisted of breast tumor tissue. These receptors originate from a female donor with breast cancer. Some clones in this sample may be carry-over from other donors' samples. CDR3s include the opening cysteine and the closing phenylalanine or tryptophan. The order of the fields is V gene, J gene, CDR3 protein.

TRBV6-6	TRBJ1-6	CASSPDWAYNSPLHF
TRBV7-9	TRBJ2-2	CASSARRSSSGELFF
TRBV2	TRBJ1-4	CASSAGPGLKLFF
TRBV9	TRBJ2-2	CASSGVNGGTGELFF
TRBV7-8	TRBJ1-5	CASSAGTGFNQPQHF
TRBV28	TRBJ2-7	CASSSRGREQYF
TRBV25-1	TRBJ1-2	CASSEYGGSYGYTF
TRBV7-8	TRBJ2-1	CASSFVGDEQFF
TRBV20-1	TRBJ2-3	CSAGGGREITDTQYF
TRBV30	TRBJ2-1	CAWSTGTLGNEQFF
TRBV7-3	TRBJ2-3	CASSLGLAGVVDTQYF
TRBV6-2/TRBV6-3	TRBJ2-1	CASSNPSRQFF
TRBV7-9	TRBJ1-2	CASSFSTGGLYGYTF
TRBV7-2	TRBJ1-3	CASTEGPSSGNTIYF
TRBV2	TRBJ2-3	CATAPGLAGYTDTQYF
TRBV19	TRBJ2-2	CASRPGTEELFF
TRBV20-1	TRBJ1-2	CSARAGPGGGYTF
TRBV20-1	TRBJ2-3	CTLLDGDTQYF
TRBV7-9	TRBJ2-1	CASSLSEASVNEQFF
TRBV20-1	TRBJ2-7	CSARDAGTRVGEQYF
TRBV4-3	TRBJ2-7	CASSQAQGWYEQYF
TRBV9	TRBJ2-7	CASSGTGTYEQYF
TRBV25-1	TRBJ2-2	CASRDGANTGELFF
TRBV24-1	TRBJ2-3	CATSDSKGGPNTQYF
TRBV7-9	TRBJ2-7	CASSLRDYEQYF
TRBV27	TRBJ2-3	CASSPKLLPLTDTQYF
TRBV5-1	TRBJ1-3	CASSLSTGGNTIYF
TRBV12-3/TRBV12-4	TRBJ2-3	CASRPRVVDTQYF
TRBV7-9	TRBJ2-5	CASSLPLSGGETQYF
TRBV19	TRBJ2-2	CASSIAGTGELFF
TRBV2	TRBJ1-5	CASLSAQGWVSNQPQHF
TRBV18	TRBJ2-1	CASSRPGTGYVDEQFF
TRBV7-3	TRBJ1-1	CASSFGQYTEAFF
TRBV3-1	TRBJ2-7	CANSQVSGTHEQYF
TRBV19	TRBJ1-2	CTSSPQGTGYTF
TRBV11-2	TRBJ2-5	CASSLGIRLIGLETQYF
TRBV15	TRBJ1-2	CATSGQTGGVGYTF
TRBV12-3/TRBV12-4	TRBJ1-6	CASRGQGNSPLHF
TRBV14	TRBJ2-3	CASSQWKGLAGGLGDTQYF
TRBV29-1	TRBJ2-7	CSVVRGNYEQYF